These 27 T cell receptor beta chains were all obtained from the same sample, sequenced in a study of blood T cell repertoires in COVID-19. Using immunoSEQ multiplex PCR, the repertoire was profiled, and TCRdb retains in-frame clones only, with some absent. This sample has about 97,000 clones; 87% occur once, and the top ten carry 2% to 2.5%. Sequencing was carried out using peripheral blood. The receptors derive from a man over 45 with active COVID-19.

This chain uses TRBV2 with TRBJ2-1; TRBD1 agrees at 8 bases. Unmatched junction bases numbered 6, after V lost 7 bases and J lost 7 bases. Germline V gene data show CDR1 as SNHLY and CDR2 as FYNNEI. This CDR3 is 13 amino acids long. CDR3 in DNA: TGTGCCAGCAACGTACAGGGGGAGAATGAGCAGTTCTTC. This gives the protein CASNVQGENEQFF.

Here the CDR3 reads CATSGLAGNEQFF. Written as DNA, the CDR3 is TGTGCCACCAGTGGATTAGCCGGCAATGAGCAGTTCTTC. The chain joins TRBV24-1 to TRBJ2-1, with D unclear. This CDR3 comprises 13 residues. Trimming left V 5 bases short and J 6 bases short, with 10 bases between. From germline, CDR1 is KGHDR and CDR2 SFDVKD.

The CDR3 is CASSVGGASYNEQFF. CDR3 nucleotide sequence: TGTGCCAGCAGCGTCGGGGGGGCCTCCTACAATGAGCAGTTCTTC. The chain carries TRBV9 and TRBJ2-1; TRBD2 matches at 8 bases. Germline values: CDR1 SGDLS, CDR2 YYNGEE. There are 15 residues in the CDR3. V shed 2 bases, J shed 0 bases, and the junction held 1 base outside the gene matches. The complete variable domain, with remaining parts taken from reference TRBV9 and TRBJ2-1, reads DSGVTQTPKHLITATGQRVTLRCSPRSGDLSVYWYQQSLDQGLQFLIQYYNGEERAKGNILERFSAQQFPDLHSELNLSSLELGDSALYFCASSVGGASYNEQFFGPGTRLTVL.

The CDR3 here is CASSFPGTQSSGANVLTF. In nucleotides, the CDR3 is TGTGCCAGCAGCTTCCCCGGGACACAAAGCTCTGGGGCCAACGTCCTGACTTTC. The V call is TRBV7-9, the J call TRBJ2-6, with a possible D match to TRBD1 (6 bases). CDR1 and CDR2 from the germline V gene are SEHNR and FQNEAQ (reference sequence). This CDR3 contains 18 residues. V lost 3 bases, J lost 0 bases, and 15 bases lay in between.

The rearrangement uses TRBV20-1 and TRBJ1-2; TRBD1 matches 8 bases. This CDR3 contains 14 residues. Germline CDR1 reads DFQATT; CDR2 reads SNEGSKA (reference sequence). With 3 bases clipped from V and 6 bases from J, the junction kept 9 bases outside the gene matches. CDR3 in amino acids: CSASRIQGVHGYTF. The CDR3 DNA reads as TGCAGTGCTAGTCGAATACAGGGGGTGCATGGCTACACCTTC.

This chain uses TRBV6-4 with TRBJ2-7; 10 bases are shared with TRBD2. The CDR3 is made up of 16 amino acids. The ends lost 8 bases at V and 0 bases at J; junction bases unmatched: 10. CDR1 is MRHNA and CDR2 is SNTAGT in the germline V gene. CDR3 coding DNA: TGTGCCAGCGGGGTAGCGGGGGGCCTGAGCTCCTACGAGCAGTACTTC. Protein: CASGVAGGLSSYEQYF.

The chain carries TRBV6-2 or TRBV6-3 and TRBJ1-1; D unresolved. With 5 bases removed from V and 5 bases from J, the gap between germline ends came to 24 bases. The CDR3 contains 17 residues. The germline CDR1 and CDR2 sequences are MNHEY and SVGEGT. The CDR3 region is CASSNGLIRDYGTEAFF. CDR3 in DNA: TGTGCCAGCAGTAACGGTCTCATTCGAGACTATGGGACTGAAGCTTTCTTT.

The chain couples TRBV7-9 to TRBJ1-1; 9 bases are shared with TRBD1. The CDR3 covers 16 residues. The V segment lost 4 bases and the J segment 4 bases; nucleotides outside the gene matches: 10. Germline CDR1 SEHNR, CDR2 FQNEAQ (reference sequence). This CDR3 reads CASSSGQGLSATEAFF. The CDR3 coding sequence is TGTGCCAGCAGCTCGGGACAGGGTTTGAGTGCCACTGAAGCTTTCTTT.

The genes are TRBV5-8 and TRBJ2-2; 7 bases fit TRBD2. The CDR3 length is 14 residues. Germline CDR1 reads SGHTS; CDR2 reads YDEGEE. Trimming at V came to 4 bases and at J to 4 bases, leaving 4 bases not matched to a gene. The CDR3 region has the DNA TGTGCCAGCAGCCCCCGGGGGGTCACCGGGGAGCTGTTTTTT. It codes for CASSPRGVTGELFF.

This clone was observed once. The chain couples TRBV7-7 to TRBJ2-1; 8 nucleotides line up with TRBD1. In germline, CDR1 is SSHAT, CDR2 FNYEAQ (reference sequence). V was pared by 5 bases and J by 9 bases, with 9 bases of the junction left unmatched. The CDR3 length is 14 residues. In DNA, the CDR3 is TGTGCCAGCAGCCTGGACAGGGCGTTAGGTGAGCAGTTCTTC. This translates into CASSLDRALGEQFF.

This chain connects TRBV7-8 to TRBJ2-5; the D gene is possibly TRBD1 (5 bases). V was shortened by 3 bases and J by 1 base, with 12 bases between the two germline ends. Germline values: CDR1 SGHVS, CDR2 FQNEAQ. The CDR3 length is 15 residues. CDR3 DNA: TGTGCCAGCAGCTTCTCGGTGGGGCTCCAAGAGACCCAGTACTTC. Its translation is CASSFSVGLQETQYF. Full variable domain (remainder filled in from reference TRBV7-8 and TRBJ2-5): GAGVSQSPRYKVAKRGQDVALRCDPISGHVSLFWYQQALGQGPEFLTYFQNEAQLDKSGLPSDRFFAERPEGSVSTLKIQRTQQEDSAVYLCASSFSVGLQETQYFGPGTRLLVL.

V is TRBV11-2 and J is TRBJ2-7, with a weak D call TRBD2 (7 bases). Germline V gene data show CDR1 as SGHAT and CDR2 as FQNNGV. V lost 5 bases and J 1 base, leaving 21 bases between the germline ends. The CDR3 has 17 amino acids. CDR3 nucleotide sequence: TGTGCCAGCAGCCATACCGGCGCGGGGGCCCGTTCCTACGAGCAGTACTTC. As protein: CASSHTGAGARSYEQYF.

The CDR3 loop reads CASSSRQGKQFF. CDR3 bases: TGTGCCAGCAGCTCCCGACAGGGCAAGCAGTTCTTC. The chain recombines TRBV3-1 (or the pseudogene TRBV3-2) with TRBJ2-1, with 7 bases aligning to TRBD1. This CDR3 has 12 amino acids. Germline V gives CDR1 LGHDT, CDR2 YNNKEL (reference sequence). V was clipped by 5 bases and J by 11 bases; unmatched bases: 6.

This clone has ten or more counts. The CDR3 region is CASSLTGERNTIYF. CDR3 DNA sequence: TGCGCCAGCAGCTTGACAGGGGAACGAAACACCATATATTTT. The J gene is TRBJ1-3, the V gene TRBV5-1, with 7 nucleotides matching TRBD1. The V and J ends lost 1 base and 5 bases, in that order; junction bases with no gene match: 3. Germline CDR1 reads SGHRS; CDR2 reads YFSETQ. The CDR3 loop spans 14 amino acids.

This chain connects TRBV5-6 to TRBJ1-2, with 7 bases matching TRBD1. The V gene end was trimmed by 2 bases and the J gene end by 0 bases; junction bases not matched to a gene: 7. CDR3 size: 16 residues. The germline V gene has CDR1 SGHDT and CDR2 YYEEEE. The CDR3 sequence is CASSFRNRGPNYGYTF. CDR3 nucleotides: TGTGCCAGCAGCTTCCGAAACAGGGGCCCTAACTATGGCTACACCTTC.

The chain recombines TRBV6-2 or TRBV6-3 with TRBJ2-5, with D possibly being TRBD2 (6 bases). Trimming pared 1 base from V and 5 bases from J, leaving 17 bases between. CDR1 MNHEY and CDR2 SVGEGT come from the germline V gene. This CDR3 comprises 16 residues. CDR3 protein: CASSYLGTGRRETQYF. The CDR3 DNA follows: TGTGCCAGCAGTTACTTGGGGACTGGAAGGAGGGAGACCCAGTACTTC.

This chain links TRBV20-1 with TRBJ2-5; D possibly corresponds to TRBD2 (7 bases). The ends were cut back, 7 bases at V and 7 bases at J, with 10 bases in the middle. CDR3 length: 10 amino acids. Germline CDR1 reads DFQATT; CDR2 reads SNEGSKA (reference sequence). The CDR3 is CSGGGGTQYF. CDR3 sequence (DNA): TGCAGTGGAGGGGGGGGGACCCAGTACTTC.

Worth noting for this clone: At one end, the junction sequence differs from germline, possibly due to a read error. This chain links TRBV7-7 with TRBJ1-6; 9 bases agree with TRBD1. The CDR3 is made up of 15 amino acids. CDR1 and CDR2 from the germline V gene are SSHAT and FNYEAQ (reference sequence). CDR3 protein: CASSLGTGKNSPLHF. CDR3 in DNA: TGTGCTAGCAGCTTAGGGACAGGGAAAAATTCACCCCTCCACTTT. Full variable domain (missing parts from reference TRBV7-7 and TRBJ1-6): GAGVSQSPRYKVTKRGQDVTLRCDPISSHATLYWYQQALGQGPEFLTYFNYEAQPDKSGLPSDRFSAERPEGSISTLTIQRTEQRDSAMYRCASSLGTGKNSPLHFGNGTRLTVT.

CDR3 region: CASSSPLLAGENTGELFF. The CDR3 bases are TGTGCCAGCAGCTCCCCCTTACTAGCGGGGGAAAACACCGGGGAGCTGTTTTTT. The J gene is TRBJ2-2, the V gene TRBV7-2; TRBD2 matches at 11 bases. CDR3 length: 18 residues. Germline CDR1 is SGHTA and CDR2 is FQGNSA. V shed 4 bases and J 2 bases; nucleotides not matched to a gene: 9.

This chain connects TRBV5-4 to TRBJ2-1, with 11 positions matching TRBD2. Unmatched junction bases numbered 5, after V lost 0 bases and J lost 0 bases. Per germline, CDR1 SGHNT and CDR2 YYREEE (reference sequence). The CDR3 spans 18 residues. DNA for the CDR3: TGTGCCAGCAGCTTGGGCCCCGGGACTAGCGGCTCCTACAATGAGCAGTTCTTC. Protein product: CASSLGPGTSGSYNEQFF.

The V and J genes are TRBV6-1 and TRBJ2-3; TRBD2 aligns across 9 bases. V was pared by 1 base and J by 4 bases, with 6 bases of the junction left unmatched. In germline, CDR1 is MNHNS, CDR2 SASEGT. There are 16 residues in the CDR3. The chain's CDR3 is CASSEVVGGGADTQYF. The DNA for the CDR3 is TGTGCCAGCAGTGAAGTAGTAGGCGGGGGGGCAGATACGCAGTATTTT.

The chain has TRBV25-1 and TRBJ1-2; 7 bases match TRBD1. V lost 1 base, J lost 3 bases, and 5 bases stayed unmatched. The CDR3 sequence is 15 residues long. CDR1 MGHDK and CDR2 SYGVNS come from the germline V gene. CDR3 sequence: CASSEWRGRDYGYTF. For the CDR3, the DNA is TGTGCCAGCAGTGAATGGAGGGGGCGCGACTATGGCTACACCTTC.

This chain uses TRBV10-2 with TRBJ2-1; 7 positions agree with TRBD1. The trim removed 3 bases at V and 8 bases at J, leaving 7 bases unmatched. This CDR3 region has 14 residues. Germline-derived CDR1 and CDR2 are WSHSY and SAAADI. Here the CDR3 reads CASSEQGNFDEQFF. The CDR3 DNA reads TGCGCCAGCAGTGAACAGGGGAACTTCGATGAGCAGTTCTTC.

This clone was detected a few times. The genes are TRBV6-2 or TRBV6-3 and TRBJ1-4; tentative D call: TRBD1 (5 bases). This CDR3 spans 13 amino acids. Germline-derived CDR1 and CDR2 are MNHEY and SVGEGT. V lost 5 bases and J lost 8, with 12 bases in between. CDR3: CASSPRVGEKLFF. CDR3 bases: TGTGCCAGCAGTCCCAGGGTGGGAGAAAAACTGTTTTTT.

The V call is TRBV2, the J call TRBJ1-5; no firm D call. The germline V and J ends were trimmed by 8 bases and 6 bases, with 14 bases remaining between them. The CDR3 extends over 13 amino acids. The germline V gene has CDR1 SNHLY and CDR2 FYNNEI. The CDR3 DNA reads TGTGCCAGCTTCCGGGTCCTGGGTCAGCCCCAGCATTTT. Protein sequence: CASFRVLGQPQHF.

CDR3: CASLGTSRRDYEQYF. The CDR3 nucleotides read TGTGCCTCACTTGGGACTAGCCGGAGGGACTACGAGCAGTACTTC. The chain links TRBV10-3 to TRBJ2-7; 9 bases map to TRBD2. CDR3 length: 15 amino acids. The V segment lost 11 bases and the J segment 3 bases; nucleotides outside the gene matches: 14. The germline CDR1 and CDR2 sequences are ENHRY and SYGVKD.

This clone was observed a few times. The V gene is TRBV7-9, the J gene TRBJ2-7, with a tentative D call TRBD1 (6 bases). CDR1 is SEHNR and CDR2 is FQNEAQ in the germline V gene (reference sequence). Trimming shortened V by 0 bases and J by 1 base, and 13 bases separated the two germline ends. CDR3 length: 16 amino acids. This chain's CDR3 is CASSLALRDKSYEQYF. CDR3 bases: TGTGCCAGCAGCTTAGCTCTCCGGGACAAGTCCTACGAGCAGTACTTC. The variable domain in full, with the rest retrieved from reference TRBV7-9 and TRBJ2-7, is DTGVSQNPRHKITKRGQNVTFRCDPISEHNRLYWYRQTLGQGPEFLTYFQNEAQLEKSRLLSDRFSAERPKGSFSTLEIQRTEQGDSAMYLCASSLALRDKSYEQYFGPGTRLTVT.